A selection of T cell receptor beta chains follows, all from one sample in a study of blood T cell repertoires in COVID-19. This table comes from immunoSEQ multiplex PCR, and its TCRdb copy is limited to in-frame clones, with some not included. The sample carries 90,000 to 140,000 clones, roughly 79% recorded once. The sequenced material came from peripheral blood. The receptor source for this set is a man at least 80 years old with acute or convalescent COVID-19. The CDR3 runs from the conserved cysteine through the conserved F or W. The order of the fields is D gene, clone size, V gene, J gene, CDR3 DNA, CDR3 protein. A D gene is named only where the DNA matches it firmly. A clone size is listed for some rows: how often the clone was seen (once, few, many), or a class if it is expanded.

-,-,TRBV6-1,TRBJ1-4,TGTGCCAGCAGTGAAGCGGGCGGTAGGGGTGAAAAACTGTTTTTT,CASSEAGGRGEKLFF
-,-,TRBV19,TRBJ1-2,TGTGCCAGTAGTATAGGCGTCAGGGATGGGTATGGCTACACCTTC,CASSIGVRDGYGYTF
TRBD1,-,TRBV5-6,TRBJ1-2,TGTGCCAGCAGCTTGGCCGGGACAGTAGCCGATATCTATGGCTACACCTTC,CASSLAGTVADIYGYTF
-,-,TRBV2,TRBJ1-3,TGTGCCAGCACCTCGGGGGGCTCTGGAAACACCATATATTTT,CASTSGGSGNTIYF
TRBD1,-,TRBV27,TRBJ2-7,TGTGCCAGCAGTGGGACAGGGACCTACGAGCAGTACTTC,CASSGTGTYEQYF
TRBD1,-,TRBV5-1,TRBJ1-1,TGCGCCAGCAGCCAACGACAGGGGGCGAGAACTGAAGCTTTCTTT,CASSQRQGARTEAFF
-,-,TRBV9,TRBJ2-3,TGTGCCAGCAGCGTGACCAGCCTAGCCCTCACAGATACGCAGTATTTT,CASSVTSLALTDTQYF
TRBD1,-,TRBV2,TRBJ2-7,TGTGCCAGCCTCCGGACAGGAAGCTCCTACGAGCAGTACTTC,CASLRTGSSYEQYF
-,-,TRBV6-5,TRBJ1-5,TGTGCCAGCGGATTTAGGGGTTCACATCAGCCCCAGCATTTT,CASGFRGSHQPQHF
TRBD1,-,TRBV28,TRBJ2-3,TGTGCCAGCCGGGACAGTAGCACAGATACGCAGTATTTT,CASRDSSTDTQYF
TRBD2,-,TRBV14,TRBJ2-1,TGTGCCAGCAGCCAAGATACCCCTAGCGGGAGGTCCTACAATGAGCAGTTCTTC,CASSQDTPSGRSYNEQFF
-,once,TRBV29-1,TRBJ2-2,TGCAGCGTTCAACAGGACACCGGGGAGCTGTTTTTT,CSVQQDTGELFF
TRBD1,-,TRBV7-9,TRBJ1-5,TGTGCCAGCTCACCAACAGGGGGCTCGAATCAGCCCCAGCATTTT,CASSPTGGSNQPQHF
-,-,TRBV6-1,TRBJ2-1,TGTGCCAGCAGTGTTTCTACTGCGGGATCAACCAATGAGCAGTTCTTC,CASSVSTAGSTNEQFF
TRBD1,few,TRBV7-9,TRBJ2-7,TGTGCCAGCAGCTTAGGGACCACAGGGGGCGTCTACGAGCAGTACTTC,CASSLGTTGGVYEQYF
TRBD2,-,TRBV5-1,TRBJ2-7,TGCGCCAGCAGCCCGGGACTAATCTCCTACGAGCAGTACTTC,CASSPGLISYEQYF
-,few,TRBV5-1,TRBJ1-4,TGCGCCAGCAGCTTGGCCCAACCCGGATGGGAGGGTGAAAAACTGTTTTTT,CASSLAQPGWEGEKLFF
TRBD1,-,TRBV9,TRBJ2-5,TGTGCCAGCAGCGTAGACGGGACAGGGGGTTCGGAGACCCAGTACTTC,CASSVDGTGGSETQYF
-,-,TRBV7-9,TRBJ2-7,TGTGCCAGCAGCTCCGCAGTCGGGATCACCTACGAGCAGTACTTC,CASSSAVGITYEQYF
TRBD1,-,TRBV7-9,TRBJ1-2,TGTGCCAGCAGCCTCGGGACAGGCGTCGGCTACACCTTC,CASSLGTGVGYTF
TRBD1,-,TRBV6-5,TRBJ2-1,TGTGCCAGCACCCAAGGGGGACAGGGAGGAAATGAGCAGTTCTTC,CASTQGGQGGNEQFF
-,once,TRBV28,TRBJ1-3,TGTGCCAGCAGTTCCCCCCCAGGGAACACCATATATTTT,CASSSPPGNTIYF
TRBD2,few,TRBV5-1,TRBJ2-3,TGCGCCAGCAGCTTGGGTCTTCTGACTAGCGGGACAGCAGATACGCAGTATTTT,CASSLGLLTSGTADTQYF
-,few,TRBV18,TRBJ1-1,TGTGCCAGCTCACTACAGGGAGGGAGTGAAGCTTTCTTT,CASSLQGGSEAFF
-,-,TRBV28,TRBJ2-3,TGTGCCAGCTCTATTAGCACAGATACGCAGTATTTT,CASSISTDTQYF
-,few,TRBV30,TRBJ1-1,TGTGCCTGGAGTCGGGGGAGCACTGAAGCTTTCTTT,CAWSRGSTEAFF
-,-,TRBV3-1/TRBV3-2,TRBJ2-7,TGTGCCAGCAGCAGGGGCGGCTACGAGCAGTACTTC,CASSRGGYEQYF
TRBD1,-,TRBV5-1,TRBJ1-2,TGCGCCAGCAGCTTGGGACAGGGAAGCTATGGCTACACCTTC,CASSLGQGSYGYTF
-,-,TRBV7-2,TRBJ2-1,TGTGCCAGCAGCTCCCCCCCCGGGAGTGGGCAGTTCTTC,CASSSPPGSGQFF
-,-,TRBV27,TRBJ2-7,TGTGCCAGCAGTTTATACTCGGACCCTACCGCGGGGCAGTACTTC,CASSLYSDPTAGQYF
TRBD2,few,TRBV18,TRBJ2-2,TGTGCCAGCTCACCATCTAGCGGGAGTAATGGCGGGGAGCTGTTTTTT,CASSPSSGSNGGELFF
-,-,TRBV10-3,TRBJ2-1,TGTGCCATCAGTGAGGGGCAAGCAGGCTACAATGAGCAGTTCTTC,CAISEGQAGYNEQFF
TRBD2,-,TRBV9,TRBJ2-2,TGTGCCAGCAGCGTAGGTCTCTCGAGGGAGGGGTACACCGGGGAGCTGTTTTTT,CASSVGLSREGYTGELFF
TRBD1,-,TRBV2,TRBJ2-2,TGTGCCAGCAGGCAGAACCGGGACAGGGCGACCGGGGAGCTGTTTTTT,CASRQNRDRATGELFF
-,-,TRBV29-1,TRBJ1-1,TGCAGCGTTGTGGTCACTAACACTGAAGCTTTCTTT,CSVVVTNTEAFF
TRBD2,medium-sized,TRBV28,TRBJ2-7,TGTGCCAGCAGTTCCACTAGCGGGAGACCCTACGAGCAGTACTTC,CASSSTSGRPYEQYF
TRBD1,-,TRBV20-1,TRBJ1-1,TGCAGTGCTGGGACAGGGGGCGAAGCTTTCTTT,CSAGTGGEAFF
-,once,TRBV12-3/TRBV12-4,TRBJ1-4,TGTGCCAGCAGTTTATGGCAGGTTGAAAAACTGTTTTTT,CASSLWQVEKLFF
TRBD2,-,TRBV7-9,TRBJ2-5,TGTGCCAGCAGCTACGCTAGCGGGAGAGAGACCCAGTACTTC,CASSYASGRETQYF
-,once,TRBV7-2,TRBJ1-2,TGTGCCAGCAGCTTATCGTATCAGGGGTATGGCCAACGGGGTGGCTACACCTTC,CASSLSYQGYGQRGGYTF
TRBD2,-,TRBV9,TRBJ2-2,TGTGCCAGCAGCGTAGGGGGACTAGCCGTGAACACCGGGGAGCTGTTTTTT,CASSVGGLAVNTGELFF
TRBD1,-,TRBV9,TRBJ1-2,TGTGCCAGCAGCCCCCAGACAGGGGGAGGCTACACCTTC,CASSPQTGGGYTF
TRBD1,-,TRBV9,TRBJ1-2,TGTGCCAGCAGCCCAACCAGACAGGGCAATGGCTACACCTTC,CASSPTRQGNGYTF
TRBD1,-,TRBV3-1/TRBV3-2,TRBJ1-1,TGTGCCAGCAGCCACTACCGGTGGATCGGGACAGGGGGCGCGGGGACTGAAGCTTTCTTT,CASSHYRWIGTGGAGTEAFF
-,-,TRBV6-4,TRBJ2-3,TGTGCCAGCTCCCCGCAGCGGAGGGCGAATACGCAGTATTTT,CASSPQRRANTQYF
-,few,TRBV29-1,TRBJ2-1,TGCAGCGTTGTGGCTGGAGTAGTAGCCTACAATGAGCAGTTCTTC,CSVVAGVVAYNEQFF
TRBD1,-,TRBV6-5,TRBJ2-7,TGTGCCAGCAGGGGGACAGGGGGCTACGACGAGCAGTACTTC,CASRGTGGYDEQYF
-,once,TRBV2,TRBJ1-4,TGTGCCTGCCAGCGAGTTGCAACTAATGAAAAACTGTTTTTT,CACQRVATNEKLFF
-,-,TRBV12-3/TRBV12-4,TRBJ1-2,TGTGCCAGCAGCCCGGGACATAACTATGGCTACACCTTC,CASSPGHNYGYTF